The 2 T cell receptor gamma chains presented below share a single source sample, sequenced in a study of intestinal T cells in coeliac disease. Each case's genomic DNA was extracted from ten approximately 5-µm formalin-fixed paraffin-embedded scrolls. LymphoTrack primers amplified TRG sequences from roughly 210 ng of biopsy DNA. TCRdb ran CATT on the multiplex PCR reads. The sample has some 920 gamma-chain clones; around 48% are singletons. The sample comprised a duodenal biopsy. The receptors come from a human donor with celiac disease.

This sequence joins TRGV8 and TRGJ1 or TRGJ2. The V gene's germline CDR1 is VENAVY and CDR2 YDSYNSRV. This CDR3 is 14 amino acids long. With 4 bases clipped from V and 0 bases from J, the junction kept 6 bases outside the gene matches. This CDR3 reads CATWEHRNYYKKLF. DNA for the CDR3: TGTGCCACCTGGGAACATCGGAATTATTATAAGAAACTCTTT.

The J gene is TRGJ1 or TRGJ2, the V gene TRGV4. The length of the CDR3 is 11 residues. Unmatched junction bases numbered 10, after V lost 5 bases and J lost 12 bases. Germline CDR1 reads EGSTGY; CDR2 reads YDSYTSSV. The CDR3 coding sequence is TGTGCCACCTGGGCTCCCTCGGGGAAACTCTTT. The encoded protein is CATWAPSGKLF.